The rows below give T cell receptor beta chains drawn from one sample of a study of blood T cell repertoires in COVID-19. Method: immunoSEQ multiplex PCR; TCRdb's copy keeps in-frame clones and lacks some. The sample lists about 190,000 clones, roughly 89% seen once, with roughly 0.6% in the top ten. The sample taken for sequencing was peripheral blood. These TCRs come from a man between 50 and 59 years old with acute or convalescent COVID-19. CDR3s include the opening cysteine and the closing phenylalanine or tryptophan. The order of the fields is clone size, CDR3 length, D gene, V gene, J gene, CDR3 DNA, CDR3 protein. A D gene is named only where the DNA matches it firmly. A row's size may be missing; if present it is once, few, many or a size class.

clone_size: .
cdr3_length: 15
d_call: TRBD1
v_call: TRBV10-3
j_call: TRBJ1-2
cdr3_nt: TGTGCCATCAGTGAGTCTGGGACAGGGAACTATGGCTACACCTTC
cdr3_aa: CAISESGTGNYGYTF

clone_size: .
cdr3_length: 13
d_call: .
v_call: TRBV5-1
j_call: TRBJ2-2
cdr3_nt: TGCGCCAGCAGCTTGGGGCAAACCGGGGAGCTGTTTTTT
cdr3_aa: CASSLGQTGELFF

clone_size: .
cdr3_length: 14
d_call: .
v_call: TRBV28
j_call: TRBJ2-2
cdr3_nt: TGTGCCAGCAGTTTACCGGGGAACACCGGGGAGCTGTTTTTT
cdr3_aa: CASSLPGNTGELFF

clone_size: .
cdr3_length: 15
d_call: .
v_call: TRBV7-9
j_call: TRBJ2-5
cdr3_nt: TGTGCCAGCAGCGGGACTGTCAAGCCCGAAGAGACCCAGTACTTC
cdr3_aa: CASSGTVKPEETQYF

clone_size: once
cdr3_length: 14
d_call: .
v_call: TRBV15
j_call: TRBJ1-2
cdr3_nt: TGTGCCACCAGCAAGACCGGGACTTCCTATGGCTACACCTTC
cdr3_aa: CATSKTGTSYGYTF

clone_size: .
cdr3_length: 15
d_call: .
v_call: TRBV7-2
j_call: TRBJ2-6
cdr3_nt: TGTGCCAGCAGCTTTACAGGGACTGGGGCCAACGTCCTGACTTTC
cdr3_aa: CASSFTGTGANVLTF

clone_size: .
cdr3_length: 15
d_call: .
v_call: TRBV5-1
j_call: TRBJ2-5
cdr3_nt: TGCGCCAGCAGGCCCTCGGGGAGGTACCAAGAGACCCAGTACTTC
cdr3_aa: CASRPSGRYQETQYF

clone_size: .
cdr3_length: 14
d_call: .
v_call: TRBV10-3
j_call: TRBJ1-4
cdr3_nt: TGTGCCATCAGTCTCGACAGGACTTTTGAAAAACTGTTTTTT
cdr3_aa: CAISLDRTFEKLFF

clone_size: .
cdr3_length: 17
d_call: TRBD1
v_call: TRBV4-3
j_call: TRBJ2-2
cdr3_nt: TGCGCCAGCAGCCAAGTGTTCGAGGGGGCAGCCACCGGGGAGCTGTTTTTT
cdr3_aa: CASSQVFEGAATGELFF

clone_size: .
cdr3_length: 14
d_call: .
v_call: TRBV7-2
j_call: TRBJ2-3
cdr3_nt: TGTGCCAGCAGCTCTAGGAGAGGCCGGGAGAAGAAGTATTTT
cdr3_aa: CASSSRRGREKKYF

clone_size: .
cdr3_length: 12
d_call: .
v_call: TRBV12-3/TRBV12-4
j_call: TRBJ1-4
cdr3_nt: TGTGCCAGCAGTTTCGAAGCTGAAAAACTGTTTTTT
cdr3_aa: CASSFEAEKLFF

clone_size: .
cdr3_length: 15
d_call: .
v_call: TRBV4-2
j_call: TRBJ2-7
cdr3_nt: TGTGCCAGCAGCCAAGCAGGGGCAGGGACCTACGAGCAGTACTTC
cdr3_aa: CASSQAGAGTYEQYF

clone_size: .
cdr3_length: 13
d_call: .
v_call: TRBV19
j_call: TRBJ2-2
cdr3_nt: TGTGCCAGTAGTATGCTAGCCACCGGGGAGCTGTTTTTT
cdr3_aa: CASSMLATGELFF

clone_size: .
cdr3_length: 17
d_call: TRBD2
v_call: TRBV9
j_call: TRBJ2-1
cdr3_nt: TGTGCCAGCAGCCCACTTTGGAGTAGCGGGTTTTACAATGAGCAGTTCTTC
cdr3_aa: CASSPLWSSGFYNEQFF

clone_size: .
cdr3_length: 15
d_call: TRBD1
v_call: TRBV6-2/TRBV6-3
j_call: TRBJ1-1
cdr3_nt: TGTGCCAGCAGTCCGCTGACAGGGGCCAACACTGAAGCTTTCTTT
cdr3_aa: CASSPLTGANTEAFF

clone_size: .
cdr3_length: 15
d_call: .
v_call: TRBV6-1
j_call: TRBJ2-2
cdr3_nt: TGTGCCAGCAGTGAAGGATACAGGAACACCGGGGAGCTGTTTTTT
cdr3_aa: CASSEGYRNTGELFF

clone_size: .
cdr3_length: 15
d_call: TRBD2
v_call: TRBV16
j_call: TRBJ2-7
cdr3_nt: TGTGCCAGCAGTCGAGGGACTAGCGAGTCCTACGAGCAGTACTTC
cdr3_aa: CASSRGTSESYEQYF

clone_size: .
cdr3_length: 14
d_call: .
v_call: TRBV10-3
j_call: TRBJ1-5
cdr3_nt: TGTGCCATCAGTGACCGGGATAGCAATCAGCCCCAGCATTTT
cdr3_aa: CAISDRDSNQPQHF

clone_size: .
cdr3_length: 12
d_call: .
v_call: TRBV24-1
j_call: TRBJ1-4
cdr3_nt: TGTGCCACCTCCTCGGGGAATGAAAAACTGTTTTTT
cdr3_aa: CATSSGNEKLFF

clone_size: .
cdr3_length: 13
d_call: TRBD1
v_call: TRBV10-3
j_call: TRBJ2-1
cdr3_nt: TGTGCCACCCGTCCCGGGACAGGGAATGAGCAGTTCTTC
cdr3_aa: CATRPGTGNEQFF

clone_size: .
cdr3_length: 13
d_call: .
v_call: TRBV14
j_call: TRBJ2-1
cdr3_nt: TGTGCCAGCAGCCACAATCACTACAATGAGCAGTTCTTC
cdr3_aa: CASSHNHYNEQFF

clone_size: .
cdr3_length: 13
d_call: .
v_call: TRBV7-3
j_call: TRBJ2-5
cdr3_nt: TGTGCCAGCAGCTTAGCTCGGGAGGAGACCCAGTACTTC
cdr3_aa: CASSLAREETQYF

clone_size: .
cdr3_length: 16
d_call: .
v_call: TRBV7-8
j_call: TRBJ1-3
cdr3_nt: TGTGCCAGCAGCTCCGGATGGGGGGGCTCTGGAAACACCATATATTTT
cdr3_aa: CASSSGWGGSGNTIYF

clone_size: .
cdr3_length: 20
d_call: TRBD1
v_call: TRBV5-1
j_call: TRBJ2-1
cdr3_nt: TGCGCCAGCAGCTTGGCCTTCGGGACAGGCAGGAGAGTCTCCTACAATGAGCAGTTCTTC
cdr3_aa: CASSLAFGTGRRVSYNEQFF

clone_size: .
cdr3_length: 14
d_call: .
v_call: TRBV7-2
j_call: TRBJ1-2
cdr3_nt: TGTGCCATACCCCGGGACGGAGGGGTCTATGGCTACACCTTC
cdr3_aa: CAIPRDGGVYGYTF

clone_size: .
cdr3_length: 16
d_call: TRBD2
v_call: TRBV9
j_call: TRBJ2-2
cdr3_nt: TGTGCCAGCAGCGTAGGTAGCGGGAGTGGCACCGGGGAGCTGTTTTTT
cdr3_aa: CASSVGSGSGTGELFF

clone_size: .
cdr3_length: 13
d_call: .
v_call: TRBV6-6
j_call: TRBJ1-1
cdr3_nt: TGTGCCTCTGGTGGGGGGATGAACACTGAAGCTTTCTTT
cdr3_aa: CASGGGMNTEAFF

clone_size: .
cdr3_length: 16
d_call: .
v_call: TRBV18
j_call: TRBJ2-6
cdr3_nt: TGTGCCAGCTCCCCCCGTGGTGGCGGAGGGGCCAACGTCCTGACTTTC
cdr3_aa: CASSPRGGGGANVLTF

clone_size: .
cdr3_length: 13
d_call: .
v_call: TRBV10-3
j_call: TRBJ1-4
cdr3_nt: TGTGCCATCAGCTCCGGGGGGGATGAAAAACTGTTTTTT
cdr3_aa: CAISSGGDEKLFF